The T cell receptor (beta chain) under discussion was sequenced for a study of blood T cell repertoires in COVID-19. Whole-study context: T cells, B-cell-depleted T cells, or PBMCs supplied cDNA or gDNA.

Original processing methods: Scientists estimated how many nucleated cells there were by amplifying reference gene primers. Assay used: immunoSEQ multiplex PCR; TCRdb lists only in-frame clones, some missing. V and J calls and clone size are those listed in that table; D and trimming were worked out from the DNA. Altogether about 69,000 clones are present, about 86% being singletons, with the ten largest covering 16%. V was cut by 6 bases and J by 0 bases, with 12 bases left in between. The CDR3 covers 14 residues. CDR1 and CDR2 from the germline V gene are LNHDA and SQIVND (reference sequence). The sample consisted of peripheral blood. The J gene is TRBJ2-7, the V gene TRBV19; no definite D call. The sequence was collected from a man aged 40-49 years with COVID-19, enrolled during active disease. The CDR3 protein is CASSRLLSSYEQYF. CDR3 bases: TGTGCCAGTAGCCGACTCCTAAGCTCCTACGAGCAGTACTTC.